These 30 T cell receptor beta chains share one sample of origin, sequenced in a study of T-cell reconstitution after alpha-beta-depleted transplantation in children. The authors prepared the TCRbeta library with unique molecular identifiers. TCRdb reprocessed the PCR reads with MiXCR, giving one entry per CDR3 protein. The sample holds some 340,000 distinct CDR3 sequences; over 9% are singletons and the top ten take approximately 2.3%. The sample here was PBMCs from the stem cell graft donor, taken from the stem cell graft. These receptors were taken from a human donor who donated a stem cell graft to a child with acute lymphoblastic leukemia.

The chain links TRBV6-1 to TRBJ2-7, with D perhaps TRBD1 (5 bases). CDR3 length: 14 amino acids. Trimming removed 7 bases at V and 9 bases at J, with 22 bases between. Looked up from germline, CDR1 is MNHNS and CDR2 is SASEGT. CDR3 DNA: TGTGCCAGCACCCCGACGGGCAGGGCTAGTGGGCAGTACTTC. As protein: CASTPTGRASGQYF.

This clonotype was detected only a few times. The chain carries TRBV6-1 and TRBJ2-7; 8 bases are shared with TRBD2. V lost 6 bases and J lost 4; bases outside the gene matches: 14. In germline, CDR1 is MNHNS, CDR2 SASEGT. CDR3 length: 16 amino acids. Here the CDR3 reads CASSTVRGLVVYEQYF. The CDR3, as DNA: TGTGCCAGCAGCACGGTCCGGGGACTAGTGGTTTACGAGCAGTACTTC.

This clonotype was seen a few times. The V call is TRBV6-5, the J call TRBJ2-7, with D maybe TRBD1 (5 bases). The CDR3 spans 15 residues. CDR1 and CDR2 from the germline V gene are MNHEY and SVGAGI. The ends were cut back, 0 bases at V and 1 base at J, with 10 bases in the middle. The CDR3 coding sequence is TGTGCCAGCAGTTACTCGGCAGGGTTGTCCTACGAGCAGTACTTC. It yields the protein CASSYSAGLSYEQYF.

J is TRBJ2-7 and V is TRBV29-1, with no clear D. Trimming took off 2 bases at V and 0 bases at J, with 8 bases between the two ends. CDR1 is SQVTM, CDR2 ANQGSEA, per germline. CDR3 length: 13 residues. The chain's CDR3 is CSVELPTSYEQYF. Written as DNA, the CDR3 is TGCAGCGTTGAATTACCCACCTCCTACGAGCAGTACTTC.

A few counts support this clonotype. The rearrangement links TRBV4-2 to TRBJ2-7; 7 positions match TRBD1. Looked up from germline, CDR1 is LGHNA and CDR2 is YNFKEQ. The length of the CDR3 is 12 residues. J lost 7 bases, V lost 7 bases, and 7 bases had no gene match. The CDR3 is CASKRGPGEQYF. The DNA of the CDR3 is TGTGCCAGCAAGAGGGGGCCGGGGGAGCAGTACTTC.

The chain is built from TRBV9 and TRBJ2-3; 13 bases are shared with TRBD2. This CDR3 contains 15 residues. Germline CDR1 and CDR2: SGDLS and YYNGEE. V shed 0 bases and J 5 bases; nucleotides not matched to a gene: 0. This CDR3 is CASSVGTSGRDTQYF. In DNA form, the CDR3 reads TGTGCCAGCAGCGTAGGGACTAGCGGGAGAGATACGCAGTATTTT.

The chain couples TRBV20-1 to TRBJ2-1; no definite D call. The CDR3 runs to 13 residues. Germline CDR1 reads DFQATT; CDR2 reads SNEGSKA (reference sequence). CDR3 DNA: TGCAGCCTCCTCCCACACACACACAATGAGCAGTTCTTC. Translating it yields CSLLPHTHNEQFF.

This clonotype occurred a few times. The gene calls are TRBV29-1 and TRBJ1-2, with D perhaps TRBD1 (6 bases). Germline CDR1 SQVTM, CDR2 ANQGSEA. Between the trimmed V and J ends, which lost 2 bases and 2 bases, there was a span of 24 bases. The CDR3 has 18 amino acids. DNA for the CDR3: TGCAGCGTTGAACCCGGGGGGGCAACGCGACTTCGAAACTATGGCTACACCTTC. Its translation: CSVEPGGATRLRNYGYTF.

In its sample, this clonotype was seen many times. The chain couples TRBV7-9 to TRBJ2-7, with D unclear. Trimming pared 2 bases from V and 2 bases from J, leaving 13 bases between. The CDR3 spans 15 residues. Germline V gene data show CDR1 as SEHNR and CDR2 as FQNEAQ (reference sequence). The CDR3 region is CASSLSPLSTYEQYF. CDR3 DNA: TGTGCCAGCAGCTTAAGCCCGCTCAGTACCTACGAGCAGTACTTC.

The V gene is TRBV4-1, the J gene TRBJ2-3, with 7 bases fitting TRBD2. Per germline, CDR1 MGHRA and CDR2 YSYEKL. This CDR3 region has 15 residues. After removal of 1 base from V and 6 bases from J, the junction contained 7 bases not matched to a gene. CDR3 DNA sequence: TGCGCCAGCAGCCAAGCCGGACTAGTGGGGGATACGCAGTATTTT. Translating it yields CASSQAGLVGDTQYF.

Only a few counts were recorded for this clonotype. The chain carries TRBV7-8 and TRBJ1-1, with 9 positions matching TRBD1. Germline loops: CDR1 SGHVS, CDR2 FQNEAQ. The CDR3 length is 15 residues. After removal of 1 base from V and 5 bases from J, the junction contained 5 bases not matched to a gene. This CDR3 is CASSLGDRAATEAFF. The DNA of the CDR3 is TGTGCCAGCAGCTTAGGGGACAGGGCAGCAACTGAAGCTTTCTTT.

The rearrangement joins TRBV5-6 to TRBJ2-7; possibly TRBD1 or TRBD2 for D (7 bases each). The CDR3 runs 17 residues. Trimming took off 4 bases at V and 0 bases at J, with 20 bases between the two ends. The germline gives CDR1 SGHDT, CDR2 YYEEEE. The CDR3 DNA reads TGTGCCAGCAGCCCGTGGGGGGGACAGAGAACCTCCTACGAGCAGTACTTC. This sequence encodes CASSPWGGQRTSYEQYF.

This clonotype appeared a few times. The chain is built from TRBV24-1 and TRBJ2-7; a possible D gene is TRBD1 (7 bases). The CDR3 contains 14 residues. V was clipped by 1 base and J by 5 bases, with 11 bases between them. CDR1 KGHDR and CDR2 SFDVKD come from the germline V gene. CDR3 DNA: TGTGCCACCAGTGATTTAACCAGGGGGGACGAGCAGTACTTC. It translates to CATSDLTRGDEQYF.

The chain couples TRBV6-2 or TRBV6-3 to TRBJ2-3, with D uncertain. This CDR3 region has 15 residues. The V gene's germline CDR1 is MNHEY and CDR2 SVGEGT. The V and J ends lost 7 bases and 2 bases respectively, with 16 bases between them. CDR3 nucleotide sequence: TGTGCCAGCAAAGGATCAGGAAGGCACACAGATACGCAGTATTTT. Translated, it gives CASKGSGRHTDTQYF.

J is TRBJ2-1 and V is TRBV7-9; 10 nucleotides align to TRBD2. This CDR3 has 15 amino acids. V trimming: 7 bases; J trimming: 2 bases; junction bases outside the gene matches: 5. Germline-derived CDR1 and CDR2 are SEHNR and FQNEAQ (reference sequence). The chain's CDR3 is CASTRTSGAYNEQFF. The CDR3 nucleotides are TGTGCCAGCACCCGGACTAGCGGAGCCTACAATGAGCAGTTCTTC.

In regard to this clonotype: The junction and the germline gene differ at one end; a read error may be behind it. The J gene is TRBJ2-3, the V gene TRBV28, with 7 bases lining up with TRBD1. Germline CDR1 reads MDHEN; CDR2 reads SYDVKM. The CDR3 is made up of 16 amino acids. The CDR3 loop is CASGLNQGEITDTQYF. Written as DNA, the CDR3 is TGTGCCAGCGGTTTAAATCAGGGGGAGATCACAGATACGCAGTACTTT.

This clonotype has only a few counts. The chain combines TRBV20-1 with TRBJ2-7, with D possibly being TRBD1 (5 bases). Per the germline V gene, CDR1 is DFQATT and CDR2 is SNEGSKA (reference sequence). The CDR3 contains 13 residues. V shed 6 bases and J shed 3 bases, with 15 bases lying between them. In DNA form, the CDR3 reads TGCAGTGCCATGGACAACGCCCTCTACGAGCAGTACTTC. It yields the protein CSAMDNALYEQYF.

The CDR3 loop is CASSQVPGYEQYF. CDR3 sequence (DNA): TGTGCCAGCAGCCAAGTTCCCGGATACGAGCAGTACTTC. The rearrangement joins TRBV14 to TRBJ2-7; D not certain. Germline CDR1 reads SGHDN; CDR2 reads FVKESK. This CDR3 contains 13 residues. Between the trimmed V and J ends, which lost 1 base and 4 bases, there was a span of 8 bases.

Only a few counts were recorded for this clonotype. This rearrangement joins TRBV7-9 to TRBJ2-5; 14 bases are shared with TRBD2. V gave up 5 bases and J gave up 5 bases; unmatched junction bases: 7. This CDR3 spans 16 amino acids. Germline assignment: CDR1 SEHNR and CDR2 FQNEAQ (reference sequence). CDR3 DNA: TGTGCCAGCAGCCCCCCACGACTAGCGGGAGGGGAGACCCAGTACTTC. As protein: CASSPPRLAGGETQYF.

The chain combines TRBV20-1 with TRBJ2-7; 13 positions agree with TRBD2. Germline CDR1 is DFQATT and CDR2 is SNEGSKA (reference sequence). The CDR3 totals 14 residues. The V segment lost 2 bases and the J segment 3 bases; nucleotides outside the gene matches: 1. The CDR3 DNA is TGCAGTGCTAGAAGGACTAGCGGGGGCTACGAGCAGTACTTC. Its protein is CSARRTSGGYEQYF.

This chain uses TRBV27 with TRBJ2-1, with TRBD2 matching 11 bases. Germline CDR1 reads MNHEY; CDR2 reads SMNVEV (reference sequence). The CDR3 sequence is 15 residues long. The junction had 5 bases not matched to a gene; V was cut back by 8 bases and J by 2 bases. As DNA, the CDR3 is TGTGCCAGCGGGACTAGCGGACCTCCCTACAATGAGCAGTTCTTC. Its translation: CASGTSGPPYNEQFF.

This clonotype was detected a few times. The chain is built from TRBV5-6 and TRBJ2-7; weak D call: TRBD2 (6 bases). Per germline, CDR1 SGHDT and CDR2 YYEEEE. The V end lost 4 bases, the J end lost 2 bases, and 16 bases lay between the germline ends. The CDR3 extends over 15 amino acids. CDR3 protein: CASSAPWGEPYEQYF. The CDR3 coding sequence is TGTGCCAGCAGCGCCCCATGGGGGGAGCCCTACGAGCAGTACTTC.

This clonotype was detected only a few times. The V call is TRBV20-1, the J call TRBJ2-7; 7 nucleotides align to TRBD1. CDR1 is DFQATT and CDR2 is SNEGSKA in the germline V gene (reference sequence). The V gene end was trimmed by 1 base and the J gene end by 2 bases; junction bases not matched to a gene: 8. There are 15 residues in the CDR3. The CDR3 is CSARAPDRDPYEQYF. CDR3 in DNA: TGCAGTGCTAGAGCCCCTGACAGGGACCCCTACGAGCAGTACTTC.

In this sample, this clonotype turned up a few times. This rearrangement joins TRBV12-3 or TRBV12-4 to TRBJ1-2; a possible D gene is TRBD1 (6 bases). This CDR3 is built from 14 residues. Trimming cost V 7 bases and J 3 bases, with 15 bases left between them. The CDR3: CASKSSGGHYGYTF. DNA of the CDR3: TGTGCCAGCAAGAGTTCGGGGGGGCACTATGGCTACACCTTC.

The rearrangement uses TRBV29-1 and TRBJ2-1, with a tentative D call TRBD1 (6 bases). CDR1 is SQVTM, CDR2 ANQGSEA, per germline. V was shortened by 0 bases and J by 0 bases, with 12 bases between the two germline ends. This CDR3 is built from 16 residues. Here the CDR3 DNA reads TGCAGCGTTGAAGATGGACAGAGCACCTCCTACAATGAGCAGTTCTTC. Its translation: CSVEDGQSTSYNEQFF.

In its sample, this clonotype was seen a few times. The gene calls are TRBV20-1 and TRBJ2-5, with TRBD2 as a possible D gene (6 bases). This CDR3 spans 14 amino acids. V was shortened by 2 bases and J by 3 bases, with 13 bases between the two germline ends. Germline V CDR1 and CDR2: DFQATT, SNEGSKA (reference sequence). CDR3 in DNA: TGCAGTGCTAGATGGGGGGTGGCTAAAGAGACCCAGTACTTC. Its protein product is CSARWGVAKETQYF.

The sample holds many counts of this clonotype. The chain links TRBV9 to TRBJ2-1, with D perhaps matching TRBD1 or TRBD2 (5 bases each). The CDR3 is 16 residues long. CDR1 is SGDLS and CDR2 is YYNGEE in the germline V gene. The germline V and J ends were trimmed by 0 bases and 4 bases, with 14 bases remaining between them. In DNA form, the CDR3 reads TGTGCCAGCAGCGTAGAAGAGGGGAGTTGGTACAATGAGCAGTTCTTC. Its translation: CASSVEEGSWYNEQFF.

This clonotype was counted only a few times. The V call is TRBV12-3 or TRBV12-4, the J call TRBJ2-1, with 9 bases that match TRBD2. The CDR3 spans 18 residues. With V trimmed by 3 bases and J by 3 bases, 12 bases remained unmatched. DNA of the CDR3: TGTGCCAGCAGTTTTAGACTAGCGGAGTCCGGGGACTACAATGAGCAGTTCTTC. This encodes CASSFRLAESGDYNEQFF.

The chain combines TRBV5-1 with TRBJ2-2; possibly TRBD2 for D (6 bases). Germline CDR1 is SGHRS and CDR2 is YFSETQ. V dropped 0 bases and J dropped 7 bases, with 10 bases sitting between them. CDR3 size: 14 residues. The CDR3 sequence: CASSLAWEDGELFF. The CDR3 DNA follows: TGCGCCAGCAGCTTGGCCTGGGAGGACGGGGAGCTGTTTTTT.

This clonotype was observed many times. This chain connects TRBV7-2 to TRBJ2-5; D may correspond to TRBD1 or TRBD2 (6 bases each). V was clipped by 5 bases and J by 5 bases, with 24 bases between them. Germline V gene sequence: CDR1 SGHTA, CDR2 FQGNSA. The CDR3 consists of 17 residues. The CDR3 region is CASSPGAMWGAQETQYF. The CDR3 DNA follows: TGTGCCAGCAGCCCGGGGGCTATGTGGGGGGCGCAGGAGACCCAGTACTTC.